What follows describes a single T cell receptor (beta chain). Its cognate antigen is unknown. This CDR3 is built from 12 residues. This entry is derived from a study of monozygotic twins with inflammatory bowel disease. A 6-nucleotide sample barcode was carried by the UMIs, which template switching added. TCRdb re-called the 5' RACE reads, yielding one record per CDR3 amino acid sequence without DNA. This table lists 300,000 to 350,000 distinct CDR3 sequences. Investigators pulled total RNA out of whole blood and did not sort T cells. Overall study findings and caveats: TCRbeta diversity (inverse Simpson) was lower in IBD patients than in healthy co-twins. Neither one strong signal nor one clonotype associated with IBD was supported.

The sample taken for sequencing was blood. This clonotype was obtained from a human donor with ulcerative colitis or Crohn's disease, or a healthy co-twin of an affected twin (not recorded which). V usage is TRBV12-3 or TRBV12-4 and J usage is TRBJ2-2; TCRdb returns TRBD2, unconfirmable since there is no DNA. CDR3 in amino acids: CASTGRSGELFF.